This T cell receptor beta chain was sequenced in a study of T-cell memory formation after mild COVID-19. The germline V gene encodes CDR1 SQVTM and CDR2 ANQGSEA. The ends lost 6 bases at V and 5 bases at J; junction bases unmatched: 6. The CDR3 has 12 amino acids. This clonotype has a count of ten or more. TCRdb fed the 5' RACE reads into MiXCR, producing one record per CDR3 protein. The sample shows 110,000 or so distinct CDR3 sequences, about a fifth of them seen only once. This sequence was found in a man in his late teens or twenties who had mild COVID-19 (a few samples of this study predate the infection). Cell type and time point are not known. The chain carries TRBV29-1 and TRBJ2-5; 7 bases match TRBD1. Sequenced input: PBMCs or a T cell subset sorted from them (not recorded which). CDR3 in amino acids: CSVTGVEETQYF. The CDR3 DNA reads as TGCAGCGTAACAGGGGTCGAGGAGACCCAGTACTTC.